The 15 T cell receptor beta chains presented below share a single source sample, sequenced in a study of monozygotic twins with inflammatory bowel disease. TCRdb reworked the 5' RACE reads into one entry per CDR3 protein, no DNA. The sample table sets out around 380,000 distinct CDR3 sequences. The sequenced sample consisted of blood. The receptors here all came from a human donor with ulcerative colitis or Crohn's disease, or a healthy co-twin of an affected twin (not recorded which).

The J gene is TRBJ1-1, the V gene TRBV4-3. This CDR3 is built from 15 residues. Germline CDR1 reads LGHNA; CDR2 reads YSLEER. Here the CDR3 reads CASSQGKGRDTEAFF.

This chain connects TRBV4-1 to TRBJ2-7. Germline V lookup: CDR1 MGHRA, CDR2 YSYEKL. The CDR3 loop spans 15 amino acids. CDR3 in amino acids: CASSQGRVTNYEQYF.

The chain joins TRBV5-6 to TRBJ1-2; absent DNA, TCRdb's TRBD1 call cannot be checked. The CDR3 is 17 amino acids. The germline CDR1 and CDR2 sequences are SGHDT and YYEEEE. CDR3 sequence: CASTQWSGRGMDYGYTF.

V gene TRBV12-3 or TRBV12-4 combines with J gene TRBJ2-2; the D call from TCRdb, TRBD1, cannot be confirmed without DNA. The CDR3 length is 14 residues. CDR3 sequence reads: CASRVKGAAGELFF.

The chain's CDR3 is CAISDAGPNEKLFF. The chain uses TRBV10-3 and TRBJ1-4; TCRdb lists TRBD1, though no DNA is available to test this call. Germline CDR1 is ENHRY and CDR2 is SYGVKD. The CDR3 runs to 14 residues.

V usage is TRBV12-3 or TRBV12-4 and J usage is TRBJ1-2; TCRdb calls TRBD1, which cannot be checked without DNA. The CDR3 is 14 residues long. The CDR3 sequence is CASTLKTAVYGYTF.

The V gene is TRBV29-1, the J gene TRBJ2-1. CDR1 and CDR2 from the germline V gene are SQVTM and ANQGSEA. The CDR3 consists of 12 residues. CDR3 protein: CSVDFQRNEQFF.

V gene TRBV7-2 combines with J gene TRBJ2-7. Germline V gene data show CDR1 as SGHTA and CDR2 as FQGNSA. The CDR3 length is 12 residues. The CDR3 here is CASSLEVGEQYF.

The chain uses TRBV7-6 and TRBJ2-1. The CDR3 length is 15 residues. CDR1 is SGHVS and CDR2 is FNYEAQ in the germline V gene. The CDR3 reads CASSRTLSSYNEQFF.

V usage is TRBV6-6 and J usage is TRBJ1-2; the D call from TCRdb, TRBD1, cannot be confirmed without DNA. The CDR3 sequence is 14 residues long. Germline CDR1 reads MNHNY; CDR2 reads SVGAGI (reference sequence). The chain's CDR3 is CASSWTGDLAGYTF.

J is TRBJ1-6 and V is TRBV19. The CDR3 consists of 18 residues. Germline CDR1 reads LNHDA; CDR2 reads SQIVND (reference sequence). CDR3 sequence: CASSIDRFGSSYNSPLHF. The variable domain in full, completed from reference TRBV19 and TRBJ1-6, reads DGGITQSPKYLFRKEGQNVTLSCEQNLNHDAMYWYRQDPGQGLRLIYYSQIVNDFQKGDIAEGYSVSREKKESFPLTVTSAQKNPTAFYLCASSIDRFGSSYNSPLHFGNGTRLTVT.

The rearrangement joins TRBV11-3 to TRBJ2-2. Germline V gene data show CDR1 as SGHNT and CDR2 as YENEEA. The CDR3 is made up of 15 amino acids. The CDR3 loop reads CASSLATANTGELFF.

The CDR3 here is CASSSPRKPPEQFF. J is TRBJ2-1 and V is TRBV28; the D gene TCRdb calls, TRBD1, cannot be checked with no DNA. The CDR3 extends over 14 amino acids. Germline values: CDR1 MDHEN, CDR2 SYDVKM.

The J gene is TRBJ2-5, the V gene TRBV19; TCRdb selects TRBD2, and the lack of DNA leaves this call unchecked. The CDR3 is made up of 14 amino acids. CDR1 LNHDA and CDR2 SQIVND come from the germline V gene (reference sequence). CDR3: CASNAGGHEETQYF.

The chain is built from TRBV29-1 and TRBJ2-5; TCRdb calls TRBD2, which cannot be checked without DNA. The germline gives CDR1 SQVTM, CDR2 ANQGSEA. The length of the CDR3 is 15 residues. CDR3 sequence reads: CSVGDLVGIQETQYF.